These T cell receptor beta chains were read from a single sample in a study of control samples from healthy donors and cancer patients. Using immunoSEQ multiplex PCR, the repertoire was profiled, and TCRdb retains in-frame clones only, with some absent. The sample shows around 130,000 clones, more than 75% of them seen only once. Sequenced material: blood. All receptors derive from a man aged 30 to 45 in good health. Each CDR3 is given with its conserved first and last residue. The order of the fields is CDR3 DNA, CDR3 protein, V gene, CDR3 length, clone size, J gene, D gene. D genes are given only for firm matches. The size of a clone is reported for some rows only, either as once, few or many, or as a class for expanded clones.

CDR3nt: TGTGCCAGCAGTGTCCCCCTGACAGGGGGTTATGGCTACACCTTC; CDR3aa: CASSVPLTGGYGYTF; v_gene: TRBV25-1; len: 15; abundance: once; j_gene: TRBJ1-2; d_gene: TRBD1
CDR3nt: TGCGCCAGCAGCCAAGCGGGGGTCTCCTACAATGAGCAGTTCTTC; CDR3aa: CASSQAGVSYNEQFF; v_gene: TRBV4-1; len: 15; abundance: .; j_gene: TRBJ2-1; d_gene: .
CDR3nt: TGTGCCAGCAGCGACAGGCCGAACACTGAAGCTTTCTTT; CDR3aa: CASSDRPNTEAFF; v_gene: TRBV9; len: 13; abundance: .; j_gene: TRBJ1-1; d_gene: .
CDR3nt: TGTGCCAGCAGCCTCGACCCTGGACAGGGGGTTTATTCACCCCTCCACTTT; CDR3aa: CASSLDPGQGVYSPLHF; v_gene: TRBV7-2; len: 17; abundance: .; j_gene: TRBJ1-6; d_gene: TRBD1
CDR3nt: TGTGCCAGCAGCCAAAGACAGGGCGAGGAAAAACTGTTTTTT; CDR3aa: CASSQRQGEEKLFF; v_gene: TRBV5-5; len: 14; abundance: .; j_gene: TRBJ1-4; d_gene: TRBD1
CDR3nt: TGCAGCGTTAAAGGGGCCTCTTCTGGAAACACCATATATTTT; CDR3aa: CSVKGASSGNTIYF; v_gene: TRBV29-1; len: 14; abundance: .; j_gene: TRBJ1-3; d_gene: .
CDR3nt: TGCAGCGCAGGGGACGGCTACACCTTC; CDR3aa: CSAGDGYTF; v_gene: TRBV29-1; len: 9; abundance: .; j_gene: TRBJ1-2; d_gene: .
CDR3nt: TGCGCCAGCAGCCAAGGAATTCTATTCGATGAGCAGTTCTTC; CDR3aa: CASSQGILFDEQFF; v_gene: TRBV4-1; len: 14; abundance: .; j_gene: TRBJ2-1; d_gene: .
CDR3nt: TGTGCCAGCAGGGGGGTCTCCTACGAGCAGTACTTC; CDR3aa: CASRGVSYEQYF; v_gene: TRBV27; len: 12; abundance: few; j_gene: TRBJ2-7; d_gene: .
CDR3nt: TGTGCCAGCAGCCAACGAGAGGCCAGTTCCTACGAGCAGTACTTC; CDR3aa: CASSQREASSYEQYF; v_gene: TRBV3-1/TRBV3-2; len: 15; abundance: .; j_gene: TRBJ2-7; d_gene: .
CDR3nt: TGCGCCAGCAGCAGGGGATCCTATGACAATGAGCAGTTCTTC; CDR3aa: CASSRGSYDNEQFF; v_gene: TRBV5-1; len: 14; abundance: once; j_gene: TRBJ2-1; d_gene: .
CDR3nt: TGTGCCAGCAGTTTTGGGGTAAGCAATCAGCCCCAGCATTTT; CDR3aa: CASSFGVSNQPQHF; v_gene: TRBV28; len: 14; abundance: .; j_gene: TRBJ1-5; d_gene: .
CDR3nt: TGTGCCAGCAGCCCCAAGCCCTACGAGCAGTACTTC; CDR3aa: CASSPKPYEQYF; v_gene: TRBV11-3; len: 12; abundance: .; j_gene: TRBJ2-7; d_gene: .
CDR3nt: TGTGCCAGCACCCAGCGGGGGGTCACAGATACGCAGTATTTT; CDR3aa: CASTQRGVTDTQYF; v_gene: TRBV2; len: 14; abundance: .; j_gene: TRBJ2-3; d_gene: TRBD2
CDR3nt: TGTGCCAGTAAGGAGAGAGACAATCAGCCCCAGCATTTT; CDR3aa: CASKERDNQPQHF; v_gene: TRBV2; len: 13; abundance: .; j_gene: TRBJ1-5; d_gene: .
CDR3nt: TGTGCCAGCAGTTACTTGGGGGATTCACCCCTCCACTTT; CDR3aa: CASSYLGDSPLHF; v_gene: TRBV6-5; len: 13; abundance: medium-sized; j_gene: TRBJ1-6; d_gene: .
CDR3nt: TGCAGCGCCGCCCCGAGCGGGAACACTGAAGCTTTCTTT; CDR3aa: CSAAPSGNTEAFF; v_gene: TRBV29-1; len: 13; abundance: .; j_gene: TRBJ1-1; d_gene: .
CDR3nt: TGCGCCAGCAGCACAAGGGGTGACGGAAACACCATATATTTT; CDR3aa: CASSTRGDGNTIYF; v_gene: TRBV5-1; len: 14; abundance: .; j_gene: TRBJ1-3; d_gene: .
CDR3nt: TGCGCCAGCAGCTTGGGAGCCGGCAGCATGAACACTGAAGCTTTCTTT; CDR3aa: CASSLGAGSMNTEAFF; v_gene: TRBV5-1; len: 16; abundance: .; j_gene: TRBJ1-1; d_gene: .
CDR3nt: TGTGCCAGCAGGACAGGGGGCACAGATACGCAGTATTTT; CDR3aa: CASRTGGTDTQYF; v_gene: TRBV12-3/TRBV12-4; len: 13; abundance: .; j_gene: TRBJ2-3; d_gene: TRBD1
CDR3nt: TGTGCCAGTAGTATACTTGGGTGGGATCAGCCCCAGCATTTT; CDR3aa: CASSILGWDQPQHF; v_gene: TRBV19; len: 14; abundance: .; j_gene: TRBJ1-5; d_gene: .
CDR3nt: TGTGCCAGCAGCGTAGATCTGGGTAGCGGGACTAGCACAGATACGCAGTATTTT; CDR3aa: CASSVDLGSGTSTDTQYF; v_gene: TRBV9; len: 18; abundance: .; j_gene: TRBJ2-3; d_gene: TRBD2
CDR3nt: TGCGCCAGCAGCTTCCACAGGAGCTCGAACACCGGGGAGCTGTTTTTT; CDR3aa: CASSFHRSSNTGELFF; v_gene: TRBV5-1; len: 16; abundance: .; j_gene: TRBJ2-2; d_gene: .
CDR3nt: TGTGCCAGCAGTGAATGGGACTTAAATTCACCCCTCCACTTT; CDR3aa: CASSEWDLNSPLHF; v_gene: TRBV6-1; len: 14; abundance: .; j_gene: TRBJ1-6; d_gene: .
CDR3nt: TGTGCTCAACCGAGATGGGGCACATCTAATGAAAAACTGTTTTTT; CDR3aa: CAQPRWGTSNEKLFF; v_gene: TRBV6-5; len: 15; abundance: .; j_gene: TRBJ1-4; d_gene: .
CDR3nt: TGCAGCGTTGAAGCTGGAGGGTTAGGTGGAAACACCATATATTTT; CDR3aa: CSVEAGGLGGNTIYF; v_gene: TRBV29-1; len: 15; abundance: .; j_gene: TRBJ1-3; d_gene: .
CDR3nt: TGTGCCAGCAGTCGCGGGCCTACGTCTAACTATGGCTACACCTTC; CDR3aa: CASSRGPTSNYGYTF; v_gene: TRBV27; len: 15; abundance: .; j_gene: TRBJ1-2; d_gene: .
CDR3nt: TGTGCTAGTGGACCCGGCAGGGTAGAGTATAGCACCGGGGAGCTGTTTTTT; CDR3aa: CASGPGRVEYSTGELFF; v_gene: TRBV12-5; len: 17; abundance: .; j_gene: TRBJ2-2; d_gene: .
CDR3nt: TGTGCCATCAGTGAAAATCAGGTCGGCACCGGGGAGCTGTTTTTT; CDR3aa: CAISENQVGTGELFF; v_gene: TRBV10-3; len: 15; abundance: .; j_gene: TRBJ2-2; d_gene: .
CDR3nt: TGTGCCAGCAGTGCCTACCTCTACTCTGGAAACACCATATATTTT; CDR3aa: CASSAYLYSGNTIYF; v_gene: TRBV25-1; len: 15; abundance: .; j_gene: TRBJ1-3; d_gene: .
CDR3nt: TGCGCCAGCAGCTTGGCCGAGGGGGGAGACTATGGCTACACCTTC; CDR3aa: CASSLAEGGDYGYTF; v_gene: TRBV5-1; len: 15; abundance: .; j_gene: TRBJ1-2; d_gene: .
CDR3nt: TGCAGCGTTGGCAGCAGTTTCAATCAGCCCCAGCATTTT; CDR3aa: CSVGSSFNQPQHF; v_gene: TRBV29-1; len: 13; abundance: .; j_gene: TRBJ1-5; d_gene: .
CDR3nt: TGCGCCCGCAGCCATGGGCGGGGGGGACCGGGGGAAGGCTACACCTTC; CDR3aa: CARSHGRGGPGEGYTF; v_gene: TRBV4-1; len: 16; abundance: .; j_gene: TRBJ1-2; d_gene: .
CDR3nt: TGTGCCAGCAGCCAAGAAGGCGGGGGTCGGGGCTACACCTTC; CDR3aa: CASSQEGGGRGYTF; v_gene: TRBV3-1/TRBV3-2; len: 14; abundance: .; j_gene: TRBJ1-2; d_gene: .
CDR3nt: TGCGCCAGCAGCCTCGCTAGCGGGGGGGCCCCCTACGAGCAGTACTTC; CDR3aa: CASSLASGGAPYEQYF; v_gene: TRBV5-1; len: 16; abundance: .; j_gene: TRBJ2-7; d_gene: TRBD2
CDR3nt: TGTGCCTGGGCCGGACTAGAAAGGGAGACCCAGTACTTC; CDR3aa: CAWAGLERETQYF; v_gene: TRBV30; len: 13; abundance: .; j_gene: TRBJ2-5; d_gene: TRBD2
CDR3nt: TGTGCCTGGAGTGTGGCTATCTCGCAGTATTTT; CDR3aa: CAWSVAISQYF; v_gene: TRBV30; len: 11; abundance: .; j_gene: TRBJ2-3; d_gene: .
CDR3nt: TGTGCCAGCAGCTTGGCGGACAGGAGCGATGAGCAGTTCTTC; CDR3aa: CASSLADRSDEQFF; v_gene: TRBV11-3; len: 14; abundance: .; j_gene: TRBJ2-1; d_gene: TRBD1
CDR3nt: TGTGCCAGCAGTGAGGCGGGACAAGTCTATGGCTACACCTTC; CDR3aa: CASSEAGQVYGYTF; v_gene: TRBV25-1; len: 14; abundance: once; j_gene: TRBJ1-2; d_gene: .
CDR3nt: TGTGCCAGCAGCTCCGGACCACGGAATGAGCAGTTCTTC; CDR3aa: CASSSGPRNEQFF; v_gene: TRBV7-9; len: 13; abundance: .; j_gene: TRBJ2-1; d_gene: .
CDR3nt: TGTGCCAGCTCACCACCAACAGTCTACGAGCAGTACTTC; CDR3aa: CASSPPTVYEQYF; v_gene: TRBV18; len: 13; abundance: .; j_gene: TRBJ2-7; d_gene: .
CDR3nt: TGCGCCAGCAGCCCGGGACAGTCCTCCTACGAGCAGTACTTC; CDR3aa: CASSPGQSSYEQYF; v_gene: TRBV5-1; len: 14; abundance: .; j_gene: TRBJ2-7; d_gene: TRBD1
CDR3nt: TGTGCCAGCAGTGAGGTATCCTATGGCTACACCTTC; CDR3aa: CASSEVSYGYTF; v_gene: TRBV2; len: 12; abundance: .; j_gene: TRBJ1-2; d_gene: .
CDR3nt: TGTGCCAGCAGCGGGGACGGGAGGCAACTGTTTTTT; CDR3aa: CASSGDGRQLFF; v_gene: TRBV14; len: 12; abundance: .; j_gene: TRBJ1-4; d_gene: .
CDR3nt: TGTGCCAGCACCGCTGGGGAGGCACGCGGCTACACCTTC; CDR3aa: CASTAGEARGYTF; v_gene: TRBV3-1/TRBV3-2; len: 13; abundance: .; j_gene: TRBJ1-2; d_gene: .
CDR3nt: TGTGCCAGCAGTGAATGGAGAACTAGCAATCAGCCCCAGCATTTT; CDR3aa: CASSEWRTSNQPQHF; v_gene: TRBV6-1; len: 15; abundance: .; j_gene: TRBJ1-5; d_gene: .
CDR3nt: TGCAGCGTTGGGTTGGAGGGGCAAGGTAACTATGGCTACACCTTC; CDR3aa: CSVGLEGQGNYGYTF; v_gene: TRBV29-1; len: 15; abundance: few; j_gene: TRBJ1-2; d_gene: .